This TCR beta chain was profiled in a study of shared clonotypes between healthy human individuals. The CDR3 sequence is 14 residues long. The trim removed 4 bases at V and 5 bases at J, leaving 4 bases unmatched. Per germline, CDR1 SGHRS and CDR2 YFSETQ. This clone occurred once. Assay: immunoSEQ multiplex PCR; the TCRdb copy retains only in-frame clones and omits some. The table records approximately 1,500,000 clones, around 97% of them present only once. The sequenced material came from naive CD4+ T cells sorted from blood. Subset described: CD45RA+ positively selected. The rearrangement joins TRBV5-1 to TRBJ2-7; the match to TRBD2 covers 12 bases. The TCR originated in a man aged 30 to 45 in good health. CDR3 sequence reads: CASSLTSGSHEQYF. For the CDR3, the DNA is TGCGCCAGCAGCCTGACTAGCGGGAGTCACGAGCAGTACTTC. The full variable domain, in which reference TRBV5-1 and TRBJ2-7 provide the parts outside the CDR3, is KAGVTQTPRYLIKTRGQQVTLSCSPISGHRSVSWYQQTPGQGLQFLFEYFSETQRNKGNFPGRFSGRQFSNSRSEMNVSTLELGDSALYLCASSLTSGSHEQYFGPGTRLTVT.